This T cell receptor beta chain was found in a study of T cell responses to AZD1222 COVID-19 vaccine. Study-wide results and caveats: The study found Spike-specific TCR breadth and depth rose after two AZD1222 doses. Seropositive AZD1222 recipients at baseline numbered only five or six.

As to this clone: Its antigen is still unknown.

Libraries were prepared by immunoSEQ multiplex PCR; TCRdb keeps only in-frame clonotypes and omits some of them. The table lists about 110,000 clones, around 90% of them singletons. V lost 2 bases, J lost 3 bases, and 9 bases lay in between. CDR1 SGHTS and CDR2 YDEGEE come from the germline V gene. This CDR3 contains 13 residues. The receptor's source is an adult in good health. Sequencing was performed on peripheral blood, taken on day 0 of AZD1222 vaccination. This chain uses TRBV5-8 with TRBJ2-7, with a tentative D call TRBD2 (5 bases). CDR3 in amino acids: CASSFRGSYEQYF. The CDR3 bases are TGTGCCAGCAGCTTTCGAGGGAGCTACGAGCAGTACTTC.